A selection of T cell receptor beta chains follows, all from one sample in a study of vaccination effects on CD4 cells after COVID-19. Produced via immunoSEQ multiplex PCR; TCRdb's table is partial and in-frame only. In the table there are tens of thousands of clones, 73% of which are singletons. For these receptors, no antigen is known. Source: CD4+ T cells from PBMCs cultured with SARS-CoV-2 spike peptides, taken before COVID-19 vaccination. The receptors originated from a human donor who received a COVID-19 vaccine. Each CDR3 is given with its conserved first and last residue. D genes are given only for firm matches. Size tells how often a clone was seen (once, few, many) or the class of an expanded clone, and some rows leave it out.

d_call | j_call | v_call | clone_size | cdr3_aa | cdr3_nt
NA | TRBJ2-1 | TRBV11-3 | NA | CASSLEGGVGSFVNEQFF | TGTGCCAGCAGCTTAGAAGGGGGGGTAGGTAGTTTTGTTAATGAGCAGTTCTTC
NA | TRBJ1-5 | TRBV7-8 | NA | CASSLVGVGYGPQHF | TGTGCCAGCAGCTTAGTGGGGGTGGGGTATGGGCCCCAGCATTTT
NA | TRBJ2-3 | TRBV9 | once | CASSVGLRDTQYF | TGTGCCAGCAGCGTAGGCCTGAGGGATACGCAGTATTTT
TRBD1 | TRBJ2-5 | TRBV14 | NA | CASSQDRGRGLRETQYF | TGTGCCAGCAGCCAAGATCGGGGCAGGGGGTTGAGAGAGACCCAGTACTTC
TRBD1 | TRBJ1-4 | TRBV2 | NA | CASTTGTGYEKLFF | TGTGCCAGCACCACCGGGACAGGGTATGAAAAACTGTTTTTT
NA | TRBJ2-7 | TRBV12-3/TRBV12-4 | NA | CASSRDNREQYF | TGTGCCAGCAGTAGGGACAACCGCGAGCAGTACTTC
NA | TRBJ2-1 | TRBV4-2 | NA | CASSQELASFNEQFF | TGTGCCAGCAGCCAAGAATTGGCTAGTTTCAATGAGCAGTTCTTC
TRBD1 | TRBJ1-2 | TRBV24-1 | NA | CATSDRTGRNTF | TGTGCCACCAGTGACCGGACAGGGAGAAACACCTTC
NA | TRBJ1-4 | TRBV19 | NA | CASSIRGYNEKLFF | TGTGCCAGTAGTATTCGCGGGTATAATGAAAAACTGTTTTTT
NA | TRBJ1-4 | TRBV6-5 | NA | CASSYIPLEKLFF | TGTGCCAGCAGTTATATTCCGCTAGAAAAACTGTTTTTT
TRBD2 | TRBJ2-7 | TRBV6-1 | once | CASSDPGGNTEQYF | TGTGCCAGCAGTGACCCGGGAGGTAATACCGAGCAGTACTTC
NA | TRBJ1-1 | TRBV6-5 | NA | CASSYSESNTEAFF | TGTGCCAGCAGTTACTCGGAATCGAACACTGAAGCTTTCTTT
TRBD1 | TRBJ1-6 | TRBV7-6 | NA | CASSLTGIGSPLHF | TGTGCCAGCAGCTTGACAGGGATCGGCTCACCCCTCCACTTT
TRBD1 | TRBJ1-5 | TRBV11-2 | NA | CASSSGGTGRGNQPQHF | TGTGCCAGCAGCTCAGGGGGGACAGGGCGAGGGAATCAGCCCCAGCATTTT
TRBD1 | TRBJ1-2 | TRBV7-6 | NA | CASSSQGAGGSWGYTF | TGTGCCAGCAGCTCACAGGGGGCGGGGGGATCGTGGGGCTACACCTTC
NA | TRBJ1-5 | TRBV6-5 | NA | CASSYAREQPQHF | TGTGCCAGCAGTTACGCAAGGGAACAGCCCCAGCATTTT
NA | TRBJ1-1 | TRBV3-1/TRBV3-2 | NA | CASSQTPTVTEAFF | TGTGCCAGCAGCCAGACGCCGACAGTCACTGAAGCTTTCTTT
NA | TRBJ1-1 | TRBV18 | NA | CASSPAGPWDTEAFF | TGTGCCAGCTCACCCGCGGGCCCGTGGGACACTGAAGCTTTCTTT
NA | TRBJ2-2 | TRBV18 | NA | CASSPRGGELFF | TGTGCCAGCTCACCAAGGGGCGGGGAGCTGTTTTTT
NA | TRBJ2-1 | TRBV7-9 | NA | CASRPALGVSSYNEQFF | TGTGCCAGCAGACCAGCTCTGGGGGTAAGCTCCTACAATGAGCAGTTCTTC
NA | TRBJ2-7 | TRBV6-2/TRBV6-3 | once | CASSYVVWASSYEQYF | TGTGCCAGCAGTTACGTAGTATGGGCTAGCTCCTACGAGCAGTACTTC
NA | TRBJ1-5 | TRBV3-1/TRBV3-2 | NA | CASSQMSDQPQHF | TGTGCCAGCAGCCAAATGAGCGATCAGCCCCAGCATTTT
NA | TRBJ1-4 | TRBV27 | NA | CASTRGGRGEKLFF | TGTGCCAGCACGCGAGGGGGGAGAGGTGAAAAACTGTTTTTT
TRBD1 | TRBJ2-7 | TRBV27 | medium-sized | CASSQKGTGVRDYEQYF | TGTGCCAGCAGCCAAAAGGGGACAGGGGTTCGGGACTACGAGCAGTACTTC
NA | TRBJ2-2 | TRBV4-2 | once | CASSQGGGLARTTGELFF | TGTGCCAGCAGCCAAGGGGGGGGCCTAGCGAGGACCACCGGGGAGCTGTTTTTT
NA | TRBJ1-2 | TRBV18 | NA | CASSPDSSYGYTF | TGTGCCAGCTCACCGGACAGTTCCTATGGCTACACCTTC
NA | TRBJ1-1 | TRBV27 | NA | CASSLSDANTEAFF | TGTGCCAGCAGTTTATCGGATGCGAACACTGAAGCTTTCTTT
NA | TRBJ1-2 | TRBV20-1 | NA | CSARRDGYTF | TGCAGTGCTAGAAGAGACGGCTACACCTTC
NA | TRBJ2-7 | TRBV5-1 | NA | CASRLGLRGTEQYF | TGCGCCAGCAGACTAGGCCTCCGGGGGACCGAGCAGTACTTC
TRBD1 | TRBJ2-1 | TRBV6-1 | NA | CASSEMAGGGNYNEQFF | TGTGCCAGCAGTGAAATGGCAGGGGGCGGTAATTACAATGAGCAGTTCTTC
NA | TRBJ2-3 | TRBV5-4 | NA | CASSLIGGTDTQYF | TGTGCCAGCAGCTTGATCGGCGGAACAGATACGCAGTATTTT
TRBD2 | TRBJ2-7 | TRBV5-1 | few | CASSLSASGSSYEQYF | TGCGCCAGCAGCTTGTCGGCTAGCGGCAGCTCCTACGAGCAGTACTTC
NA | TRBJ2-5 | TRBV7-7 | NA | CASSTGRRYQETQYF | TGTGCCAGCAGCACCGGACGGAGGTACCAAGAGACCCAGTACTTC
NA | TRBJ1-2 | TRBV7-2 | NA | CASSTVAGTDYGYTF | TGTGCCAGCAGCACAGTCGCCGGGACGGACTATGGCTACACCTTC
NA | TRBJ2-7 | TRBV7-6 | NA | CASSLRFGTQSYEQYF | TGTGCCAGCAGCTTAAGGTTCGGGACGCAATCCTACGAGCAGTACTTC
TRBD1 | TRBJ2-3 | TRBV5-1 | NA | CASSSPPGQYTDTQYF | TGCGCCAGCAGCTCGCCACCGGGACAGTACACAGATACGCAGTATTTT
NA | TRBJ2-3 | TRBV5-1 | NA | CASSRLGKTDTQYF | TGCGCCAGCAGCCGTCTCGGTAAGACAGATACGCAGTATTTT
NA | TRBJ1-4 | TRBV7-9 | NA | CASSERLGGEKLFF | TGTGCCAGCAGCGAGAGGCTCGGGGGTGAAAAACTGTTTTTT
NA | TRBJ2-1 | TRBV2 | NA | CASTVDYNEQFF | TGTGCCAGCACGGTAGACTACAATGAGCAGTTCTTC
NA | TRBJ1-2 | TRBV6-5 | NA | CASSYSAGEANYGYTF | TGTGCCAGCAGTTACTCGGCAGGGGAAGCTAACTATGGCTACACCTTC
TRBD2 | TRBJ2-3 | TRBV7-9 | NA | CASRDGRQGRTDTQYF | TGTGCCAGCAGAGACGGGAGGCAGGGCCGCACAGATACGCAGTATTTT
NA | TRBJ1-1 | TRBV30 | NA | CAWSVSWGNTEAFF | TGTGCCTGGAGTGTGTCTTGGGGGAACACTGAAGCTTTCTTT